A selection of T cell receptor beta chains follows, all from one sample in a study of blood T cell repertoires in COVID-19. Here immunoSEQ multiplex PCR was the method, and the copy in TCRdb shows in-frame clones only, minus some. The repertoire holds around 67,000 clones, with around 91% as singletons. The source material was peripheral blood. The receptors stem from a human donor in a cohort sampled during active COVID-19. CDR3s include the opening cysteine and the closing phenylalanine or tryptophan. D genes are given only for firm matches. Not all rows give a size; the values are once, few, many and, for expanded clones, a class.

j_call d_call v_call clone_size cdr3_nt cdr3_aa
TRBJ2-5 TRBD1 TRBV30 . TGTGCCTGGGAGACAGGGGGAGAGACCCAGTACTTC CAWETGGETQYF
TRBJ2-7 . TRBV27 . TGTGCCAGCAGTTTCAAACCCCTCGTGACTACACCAATCTCCTACGAGCAGTACTTC CASSFKPLVTTPISYEQYF
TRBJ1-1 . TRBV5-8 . TGTGCCAGCATTGGAGGGATGAACACTGAAGCTTTCTTT CASIGGMNTEAFF
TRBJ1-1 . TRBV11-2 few TGTGCCAGCAGCTTAGTCGCAGGGGAAGCTTTCTTT CASSLVAGEAFF
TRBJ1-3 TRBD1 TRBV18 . TGTGCCAGCTCACAGGACAGGGCGGCGGGAAACACCATATATTTT CASSQDRAAGNTIYF
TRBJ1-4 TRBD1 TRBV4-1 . TGCGCCAGCAGCCACGGACAGGGCCTGGAAAAACTGTTTTTT CASSHGQGLEKLFF
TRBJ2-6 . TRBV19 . TGTGCCAGTAGTATAGCGGCTCGGGAAGCCGGGGCCAACGTCCTGACTTTC CASSIAAREAGANVLTF
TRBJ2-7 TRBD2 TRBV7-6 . TGTGCCAGCAGCTTAGCTCTCTCCGTAGCGGGGGGCGACTACGAGCAGTACTTC CASSLALSVAGGDYEQYF
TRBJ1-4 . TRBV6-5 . TGTGCCAGCAGTTACCTCCGGGGAGGGGAAAAACTGTTTTTT CASSYLRGGEKLFF
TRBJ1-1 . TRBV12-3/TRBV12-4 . TGTGCCAGCAGTTTGGGCGACGCTGAAGCTTTCTTT CASSLGDAEAFF
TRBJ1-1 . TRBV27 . TGTGCCAGCAGTTCCTATCGACAGGACTTCACTGAAGCTTTCTTT CASSSYRQDFTEAFF
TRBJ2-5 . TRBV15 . TGTGCCACCAGCCGCAACAGGGCCCAAGAGACCCAGTACTTC CATSRNRAQETQYF
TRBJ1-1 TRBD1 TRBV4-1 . TGCGCCAGCAGCCAAGATCTGGCAGGGGGCTATGGCACTGAAGCTTTCTTT CASSQDLAGGYGTEAFF
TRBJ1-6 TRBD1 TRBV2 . TGTGCCAGAGGGGGACAGGGGGCGCGCAATTCACCCCTCCACTTT CARGGQGARNSPLHF
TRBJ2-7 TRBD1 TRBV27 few TGTGCCAGCAGACCCGGGACAGGGCGAGATTGGTCCTACGAGCAGTACTTC CASRPGTGRDWSYEQYF
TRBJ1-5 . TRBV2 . TGTGCCAGCAGACGGGGGGCAGGGGAGGGCAATCAGCCCCAGCATTTT CASRRGAGEGNQPQHF